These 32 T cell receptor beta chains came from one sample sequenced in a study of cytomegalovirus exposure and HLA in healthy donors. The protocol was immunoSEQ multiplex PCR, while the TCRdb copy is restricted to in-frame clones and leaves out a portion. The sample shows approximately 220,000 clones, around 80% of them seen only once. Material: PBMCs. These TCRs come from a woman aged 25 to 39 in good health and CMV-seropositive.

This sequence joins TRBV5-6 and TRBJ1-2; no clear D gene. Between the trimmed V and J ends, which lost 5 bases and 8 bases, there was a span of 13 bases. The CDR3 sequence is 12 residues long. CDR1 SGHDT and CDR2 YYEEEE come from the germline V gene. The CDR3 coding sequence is TGTGCCAGCAGTCAGATCATGGCCGGCTACACCTTC. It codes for CASSQIMAGYTF.

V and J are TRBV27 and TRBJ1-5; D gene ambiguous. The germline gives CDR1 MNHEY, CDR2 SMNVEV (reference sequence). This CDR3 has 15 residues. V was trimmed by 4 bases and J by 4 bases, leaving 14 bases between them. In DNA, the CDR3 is TGTGCCAGCAGTTCGTCGGGGTACTCTAATCAGCCCCAGCATTTT. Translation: CASSSSGYSNQPQHF.

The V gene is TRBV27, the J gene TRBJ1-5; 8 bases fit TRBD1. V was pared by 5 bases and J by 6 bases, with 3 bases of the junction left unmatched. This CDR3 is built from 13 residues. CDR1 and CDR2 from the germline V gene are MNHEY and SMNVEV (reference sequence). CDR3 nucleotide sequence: TGTGCCAGCAGTGACGGACAGGGTCAGCCCCAGCATTTT. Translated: CASSDGQGQPQHF.

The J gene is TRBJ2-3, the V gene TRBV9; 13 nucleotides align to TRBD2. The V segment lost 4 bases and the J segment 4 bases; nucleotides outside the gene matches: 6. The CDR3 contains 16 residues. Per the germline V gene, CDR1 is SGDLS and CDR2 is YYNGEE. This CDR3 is CASSIRLAGGADTQYF. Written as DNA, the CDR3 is TGTGCCAGCAGCATCAGACTAGCGGGAGGCGCAGATACGCAGTATTTT.

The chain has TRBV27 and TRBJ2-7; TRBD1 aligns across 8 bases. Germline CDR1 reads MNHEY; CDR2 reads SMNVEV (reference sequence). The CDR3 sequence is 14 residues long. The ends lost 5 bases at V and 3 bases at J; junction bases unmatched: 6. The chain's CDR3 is CASSGRQGIYEQYF. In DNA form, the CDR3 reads TGTGCCAGCAGTGGGAGACAGGGGATCTACGAGCAGTACTTC.

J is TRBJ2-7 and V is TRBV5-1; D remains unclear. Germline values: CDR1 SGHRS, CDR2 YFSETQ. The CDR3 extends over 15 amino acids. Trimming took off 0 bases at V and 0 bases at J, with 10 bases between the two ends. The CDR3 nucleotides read TGCGCCAGCAGCTTGGGTGATATCAGCTCCTACGAGCAGTACTTC. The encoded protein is CASSLGDISSYEQYF.

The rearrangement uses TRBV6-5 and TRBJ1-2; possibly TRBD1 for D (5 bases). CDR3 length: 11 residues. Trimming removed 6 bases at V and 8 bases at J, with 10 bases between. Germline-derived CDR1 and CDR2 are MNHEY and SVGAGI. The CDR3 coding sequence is TGTGCCAGCAGGCGGGACCGGGGCTACACCTTC. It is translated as CASRRDRGYTF.

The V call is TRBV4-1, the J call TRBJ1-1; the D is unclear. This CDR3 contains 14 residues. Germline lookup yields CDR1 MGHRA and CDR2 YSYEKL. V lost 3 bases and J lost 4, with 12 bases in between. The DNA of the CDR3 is TGCGCCAGCAGCCATGGTCGGTTTGGCACTGAAGCTTTCTTT. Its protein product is CASSHGRFGTEAFF.

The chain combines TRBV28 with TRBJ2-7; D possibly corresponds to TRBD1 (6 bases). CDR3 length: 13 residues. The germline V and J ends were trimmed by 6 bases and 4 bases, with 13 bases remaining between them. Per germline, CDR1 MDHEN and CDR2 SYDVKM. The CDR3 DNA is TGTGCCAGCAGCCTCGACACAGGGTACGAGCAGTACTTC. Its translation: CASSLDTGYEQYF.

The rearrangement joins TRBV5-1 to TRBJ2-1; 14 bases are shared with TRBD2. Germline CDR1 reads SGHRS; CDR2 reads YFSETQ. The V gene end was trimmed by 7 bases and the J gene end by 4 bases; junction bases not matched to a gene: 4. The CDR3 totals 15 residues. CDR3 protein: CASARLAGGYNEQFF. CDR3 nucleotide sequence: TGCGCCAGCGCCCGACTAGCGGGAGGGTACAATGAGCAGTTCTTC.

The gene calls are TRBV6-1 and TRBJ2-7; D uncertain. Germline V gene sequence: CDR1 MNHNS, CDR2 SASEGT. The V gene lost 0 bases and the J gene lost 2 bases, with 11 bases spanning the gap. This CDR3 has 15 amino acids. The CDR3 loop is CASSEAQQTTYEQYF. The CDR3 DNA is TGTGCCAGCAGTGAAGCGCAACAGACCACCTACGAGCAGTACTTC.

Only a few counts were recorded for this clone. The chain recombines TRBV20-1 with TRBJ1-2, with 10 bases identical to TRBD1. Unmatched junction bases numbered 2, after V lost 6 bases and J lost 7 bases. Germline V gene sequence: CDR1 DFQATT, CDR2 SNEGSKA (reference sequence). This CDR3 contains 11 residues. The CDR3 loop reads CSADRGLGYTF. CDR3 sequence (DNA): TGCAGTGCCGACAGGGGGCTTGGCTACACCTTC.

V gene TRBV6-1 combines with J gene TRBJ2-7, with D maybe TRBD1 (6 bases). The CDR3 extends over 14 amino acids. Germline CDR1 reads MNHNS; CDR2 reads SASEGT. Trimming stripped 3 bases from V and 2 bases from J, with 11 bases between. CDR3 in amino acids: CASSDWGQPYEQYF. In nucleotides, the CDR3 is TGTGCCAGCAGTGATTGGGGGCAACCCTACGAGCAGTACTTC.

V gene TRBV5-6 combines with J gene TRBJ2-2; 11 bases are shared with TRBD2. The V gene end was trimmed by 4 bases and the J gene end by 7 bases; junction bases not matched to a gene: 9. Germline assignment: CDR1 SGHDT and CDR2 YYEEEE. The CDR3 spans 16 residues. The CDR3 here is CASSLTSGSLGGELFF. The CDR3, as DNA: TGTGCCAGCAGCCTAACTAGCGGGAGCCTTGGCGGGGAGCTGTTTTTT.

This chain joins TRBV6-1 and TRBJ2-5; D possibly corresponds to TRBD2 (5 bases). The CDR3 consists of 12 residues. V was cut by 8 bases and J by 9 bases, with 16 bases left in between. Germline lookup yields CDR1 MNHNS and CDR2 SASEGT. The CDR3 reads CASGRELKSQYF. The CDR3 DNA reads TGTGCCAGCGGACGGGAACTTAAGTCCCAGTACTTC.

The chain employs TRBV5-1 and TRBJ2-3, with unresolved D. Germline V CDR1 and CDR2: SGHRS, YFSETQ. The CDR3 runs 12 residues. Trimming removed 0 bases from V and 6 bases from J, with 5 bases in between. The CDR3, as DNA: TGCGCCAGCAGCTTGGATGTGGATACGCAGTATTTT. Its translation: CASSLDVDTQYF.

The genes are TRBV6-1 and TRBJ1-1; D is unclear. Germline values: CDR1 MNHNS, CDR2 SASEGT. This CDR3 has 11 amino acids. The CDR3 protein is CASRRNTEAFF. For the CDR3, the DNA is TGTGCTTCAAGGAGGAACACTGAAGCTTTCTTT.

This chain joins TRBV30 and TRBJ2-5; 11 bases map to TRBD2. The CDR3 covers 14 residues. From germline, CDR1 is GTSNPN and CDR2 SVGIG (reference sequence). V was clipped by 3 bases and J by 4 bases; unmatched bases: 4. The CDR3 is CAWRVAGGGETQYF. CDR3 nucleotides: TGTGCCTGGAGGGTAGCGGGAGGGGGAGAGACCCAGTACTTC.

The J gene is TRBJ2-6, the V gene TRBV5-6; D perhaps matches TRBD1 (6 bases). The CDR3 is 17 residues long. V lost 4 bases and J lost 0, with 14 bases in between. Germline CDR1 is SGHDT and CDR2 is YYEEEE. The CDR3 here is CASSPQGFGSGANVLTF. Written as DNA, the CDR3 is TGTGCCAGCAGCCCCCAGGGGTTTGGCTCTGGGGCCAACGTCCTGACTTTC.

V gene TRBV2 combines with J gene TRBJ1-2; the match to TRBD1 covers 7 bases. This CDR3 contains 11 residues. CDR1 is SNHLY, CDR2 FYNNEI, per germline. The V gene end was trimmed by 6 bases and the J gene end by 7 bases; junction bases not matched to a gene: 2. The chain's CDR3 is CASRDRFGYTF. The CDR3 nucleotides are TGTGCCAGCAGGGACAGGTTTGGCTACACCTTC.

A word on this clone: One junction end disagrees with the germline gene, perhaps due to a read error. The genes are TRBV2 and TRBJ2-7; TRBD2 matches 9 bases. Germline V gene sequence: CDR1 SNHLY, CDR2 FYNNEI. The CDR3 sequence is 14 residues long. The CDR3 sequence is CASAQAGGSSEQYF. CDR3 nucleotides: TGTGCCAGCGCTCAAGCGGGAGGTTCCTCCGAGCAGTACTTC.

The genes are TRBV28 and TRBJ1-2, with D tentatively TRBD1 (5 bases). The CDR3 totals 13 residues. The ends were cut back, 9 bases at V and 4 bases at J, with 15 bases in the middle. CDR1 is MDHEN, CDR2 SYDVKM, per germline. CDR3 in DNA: TGTGCCAGTCAATCGGGACTGATCTATGGCTACACCTTC. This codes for CASQSGLIYGYTF.

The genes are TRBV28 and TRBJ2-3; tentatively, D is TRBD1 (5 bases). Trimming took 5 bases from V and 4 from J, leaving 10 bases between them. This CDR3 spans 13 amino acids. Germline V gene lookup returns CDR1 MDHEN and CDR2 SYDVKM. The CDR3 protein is CASSRGSSDTQYF. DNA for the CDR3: TGTGCCAGCAGTAGGGGCTCGTCAGATACGCAGTATTTT.

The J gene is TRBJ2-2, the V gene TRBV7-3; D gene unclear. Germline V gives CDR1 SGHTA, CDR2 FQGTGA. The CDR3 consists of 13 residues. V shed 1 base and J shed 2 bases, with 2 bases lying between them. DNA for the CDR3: TGTGCCAGCAGCTTAATTAACACCGGGGAGCTGTTTTTT. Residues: CASSLINTGELFF.

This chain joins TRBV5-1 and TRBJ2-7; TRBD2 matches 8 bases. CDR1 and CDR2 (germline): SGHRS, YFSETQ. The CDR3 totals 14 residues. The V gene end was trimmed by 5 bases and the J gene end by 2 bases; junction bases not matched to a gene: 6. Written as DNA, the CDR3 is TGCGCCAGCAGACCGGGAGGGGGAACCTACGAGCAGTACTTC. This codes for CASRPGGGTYEQYF.

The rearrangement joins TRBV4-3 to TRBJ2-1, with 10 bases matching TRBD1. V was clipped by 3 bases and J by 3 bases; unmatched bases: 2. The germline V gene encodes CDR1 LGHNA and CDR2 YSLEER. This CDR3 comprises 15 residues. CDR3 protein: CASSQDRGSYNEQFF. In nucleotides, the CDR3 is TGCGCCAGCAGCCAGGACAGGGGGAGCTACAATGAGCAGTTCTTC.

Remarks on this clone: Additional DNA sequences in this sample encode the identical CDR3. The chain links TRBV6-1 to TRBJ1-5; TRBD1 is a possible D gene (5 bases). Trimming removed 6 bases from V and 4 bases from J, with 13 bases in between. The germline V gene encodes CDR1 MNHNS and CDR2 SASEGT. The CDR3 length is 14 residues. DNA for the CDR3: TGTGCCAGCAGCGAGGGGTCAGAAAATCAGCCCCAGCATTTT. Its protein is CASSEGSENQPQHF.

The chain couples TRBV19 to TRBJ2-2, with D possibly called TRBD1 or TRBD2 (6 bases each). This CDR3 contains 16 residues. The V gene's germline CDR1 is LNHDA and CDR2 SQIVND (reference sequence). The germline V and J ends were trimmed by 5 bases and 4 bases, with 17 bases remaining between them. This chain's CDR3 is CASSPWGATSTGELFF. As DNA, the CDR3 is TGTGCCAGTAGTCCCTGGGGGGCGACTTCCACCGGGGAGCTGTTTTTT.

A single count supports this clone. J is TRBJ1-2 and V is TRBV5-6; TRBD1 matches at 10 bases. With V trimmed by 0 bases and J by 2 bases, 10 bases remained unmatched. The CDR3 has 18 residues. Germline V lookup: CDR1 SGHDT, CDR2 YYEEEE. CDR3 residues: CASSLADRDRGVNYGYTF. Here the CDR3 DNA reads TGTGCCAGCAGCTTGGCGGACCGGGACAGGGGAGTCAACTATGGCTACACCTTC. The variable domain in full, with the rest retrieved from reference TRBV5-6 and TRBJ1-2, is DAGVTQSPTHLIKTRGQQVTLRCSPKSGHDTVSWYQQALGQGPQFIFQYYEEEERQRGNFPDRFSGHQFPNYSSELNVNALLLGDSALYLCASSLADRDRGVNYGYTFGSGTRLTVV.

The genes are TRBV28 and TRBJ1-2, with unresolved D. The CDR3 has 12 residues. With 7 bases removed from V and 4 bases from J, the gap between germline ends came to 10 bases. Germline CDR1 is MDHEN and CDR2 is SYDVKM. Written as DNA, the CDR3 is TGTGCCAGCACCTGGGGTCTCTATGGCTACACCTTC. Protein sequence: CASTWGLYGYTF.

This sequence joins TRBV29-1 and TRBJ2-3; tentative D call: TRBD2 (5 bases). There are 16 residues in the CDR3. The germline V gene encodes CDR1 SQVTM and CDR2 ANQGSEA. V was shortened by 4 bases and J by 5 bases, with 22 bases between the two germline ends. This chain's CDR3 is CSVAGGSRLKGDTQYF. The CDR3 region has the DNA TGCAGCGTTGCAGGCGGCAGCAGACTAAAAGGAGATACGCAGTATTTT.

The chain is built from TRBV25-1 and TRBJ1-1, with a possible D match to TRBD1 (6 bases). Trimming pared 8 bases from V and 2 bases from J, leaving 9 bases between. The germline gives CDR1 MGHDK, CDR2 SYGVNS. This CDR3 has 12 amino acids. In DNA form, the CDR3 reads TGTGCCAGCGCCAGGGGAAACACTGAAGCTTTCTTT. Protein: CASARGNTEAFF.